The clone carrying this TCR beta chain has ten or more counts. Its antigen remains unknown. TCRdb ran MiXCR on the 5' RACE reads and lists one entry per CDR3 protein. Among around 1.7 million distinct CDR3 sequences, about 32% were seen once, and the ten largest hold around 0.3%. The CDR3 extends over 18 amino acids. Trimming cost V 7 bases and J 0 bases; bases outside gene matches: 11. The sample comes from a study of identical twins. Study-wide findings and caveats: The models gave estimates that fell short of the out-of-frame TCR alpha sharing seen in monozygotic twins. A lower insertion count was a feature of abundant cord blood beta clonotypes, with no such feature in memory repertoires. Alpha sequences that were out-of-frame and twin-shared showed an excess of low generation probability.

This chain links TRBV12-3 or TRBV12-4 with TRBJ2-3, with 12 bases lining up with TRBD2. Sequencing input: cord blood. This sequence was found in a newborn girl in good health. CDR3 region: CASILGLAGIPSTDTQYF. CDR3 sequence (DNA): TGTGCCAGCATCCTTGGACTAGCGGGGATCCCTAGCACAGATACGCAGTATTTT.